This paragraph reports one T cell receptor (beta chain). Using a J-beta primer mix together with a sample-barcoded 5' primer, a second PCR was run for about 7 to 12 cycles. TCRdb itself ran the 5' RACE reads through MiXCR, one entry per CDR3 protein. This table has some 760,000 distinct CDR3 sequences, 25% appearing once. These data come from a study of blood T cells in healthy people across ages. These sequences were also reported in another study, on T cells of mothers and their children.

This sequence originates from a boy younger than 18 in good health. The sequencing input was blood.

The CDR3 DNA follows: TGTGCCAGCAGCCAAGGGACTAGCGGGAGTCAAGAGACCCAGTACTTC. It is translated as CASSQGTSGSQETQYF. The chain is built from TRBV3-1 and TRBJ2-5, with 13 nucleotides matching TRBD2. In germline, CDR1 is LGHDT, CDR2 YNNKEL (reference sequence). The CDR3 totals 16 residues. Losses at the gene ends were 1 base for V and 2 bases for J; bases not matched to a gene: 1.